Each of the 12 T cell receptor beta chains below was sequenced from the same sample in a study of blood T cell repertoires in COVID-19 (dated by TCRdb to the early 2020s). The library was made by the immunoSEQ multiplex PCR assay. As stored in TCRdb, this immuneACCESS dataset retains in-frame rearrangements with V and J assigned. A fraction of the clones does not appear; measured against another copy, unresolved V genes explain less than half of the discrepancy, and the remainder lacks a known reason. This sample has under 150,000 clones in its table, and around 79% of those were observed once. The ten largest clones add up to roughly a fifth of the sample. Sequenced material: peripheral blood. The receptors come from an elderly man with acute or convalescent COVID-19.

The J gene is TRBJ2-5, the V gene TRBV5-4; 8 bases align to TRBD1. Per the germline V gene, CDR1 is SGHNT and CDR2 is YYREEE (reference sequence). The CDR3 loop spans 13 amino acids. The junction had 1 base not matched to a gene; V was cut back by 0 bases and J by 6 bases. The CDR3 DNA sequence: TGTGCCAGCAGCTTGGGACAGGGGCAGACCCAGTACTTC. The encoded protein is CASSLGQGQTQYF.

The chain employs TRBV29-1 and TRBJ2-3; TRBD1 aligns across 10 bases. Germline V lookup: CDR1 SQVTM, CDR2 ANQGSEA. V lost 7 bases, J lost 7 bases, and 11 bases stayed unmatched. There are 14 residues in the CDR3. The CDR3: CSGGGQGPANTQYF. The CDR3 region has the DNA TGCAGCGGCGGGGGACAGGGGCCGGCAAATACGCAGTATTTT.

The chain couples TRBV24-1 to TRBJ2-5; 9 nucleotides align to TRBD2. Germline V CDR1 and CDR2: KGHDR, SFDVKD. The CDR3 contains 15 residues. V lost 4 bases to trimming and J lost 5 bases; unmatched junction nucleotides: 7. CDR3: CATSERGGGRETQYF. The CDR3 DNA reads TGTGCCACCAGTGAGCGCGGGGGGGGTAGGGAGACCCAGTACTTC.

The genes are TRBV2 and TRBJ1-2, with 9 bases matching TRBD1. With V trimmed by 5 bases and J by 5 bases, 3 bases remained unmatched. CDR3 length: 13 residues. Germline V lookup: CDR1 SNHLY, CDR2 FYNNEI. The CDR3 region has the DNA TGTGCCAGCAGTTTGGGACAGGGATATGGCTACACCTTC. This translates into CASSLGQGYGYTF.

This clone has more than one count but fewer than ten. Within the sample, other DNA sequences also encode this same CDR3. V usage is TRBV7-9 and J usage is TRBJ2-3, with TRBD2 matching 11 bases. This CDR3 comprises 16 residues. With V trimmed by 4 bases and J by 0 bases, 3 bases remained unmatched. CDR1 is SEHNR, CDR2 FQNEAQ, per germline (reference sequence). The CDR3 sequence: CASSSSSGGSTDTQYF. For the CDR3, the DNA is TGTGCCAGCAGCTCGTCTAGCGGGGGGAGCACAGATACGCAGTATTTT.

This sequence joins TRBV27 and TRBJ1-5; D might be TRBD1 (5 bases). Germline V gives CDR1 MNHEY, CDR2 SMNVEV (reference sequence). The CDR3 totals 14 residues. The germline V and J ends were trimmed by 3 bases and 10 bases, with 16 bases remaining between them. The CDR3 region has the DNA TGTGCCAGCAGTTTCGGGCAGGGCCTAGGCCCCCAGCATTTT. Protein sequence: CASSFGQGLGPQHF.

The chain combines TRBV10-3 with TRBJ1-1; 10 positions agree with TRBD1. CDR1 and CDR2 (germline): ENHRY, SYGVKD. J gave up 1 base and V 6 bases, and 2 bases lay outside the gene matches. CDR3 length: 14 residues. The CDR3 nucleotides are TGTGCCATCAGGAGGGACAGGGGGAACACTGAAGCTTTCTTT. Its protein is CAIRRDRGNTEAFF.

The rearrangement uses TRBV4-1 and TRBJ1-2, with 9 bases lining up with TRBD1. Germline lookup yields CDR1 MGHRA and CDR2 YSYEKL. The CDR3 runs to 18 residues. The J segment lost 0 bases and the V segment lost 3 bases, leaving 11 bases of the junction unmatched. CDR3 region: CASSQAPGQGPSNYGYTF. In DNA, the CDR3 is TGCGCCAGCAGCCAGGCCCCGGGACAGGGACCGTCTAACTATGGCTACACCTTC.

This clone was counted once. The J gene is TRBJ2-1, the V gene TRBV5-1, with TRBD1 identical over 7 bases. This CDR3 has 15 residues. V gave up 2 bases and J gave up 7 bases; unmatched junction bases: 9. Germline V gene lookup returns CDR1 SGHRS and CDR2 YFSETQ. The chain's CDR3 is CASSLGPTGWNEQFF. In DNA form, the CDR3 reads TGCGCCAGCAGCTTAGGTCCGACAGGGTGGAATGAGCAGTTCTTC.

The chain combines TRBV6-2 or TRBV6-3 with TRBJ1-2; 7 positions match TRBD1. The CDR3 totals 16 residues. Looked up from germline, CDR1 is MNHEY and CDR2 is SVGEGT. J was trimmed by 2 bases and V by 5 bases; bases with no gene match: 11. CDR3 in amino acids: CASSNSRGELNYGYTF. Written as DNA, the CDR3 is TGTGCCAGCAGTAACAGCAGGGGGGAGTTAAACTATGGCTACACCTTC.

J is TRBJ1-4 and V is TRBV13, with 10 positions matching TRBD1. CDR3 length equals 14 residues. Trimming took 5 bases from V and 7 from J; bases not matched to a gene: 4. The V gene's germline CDR1 is PRHDT and CDR2 FYEKMQ (reference sequence). CDR3 residues: CASSRGTGAEKLFF. CDR3 DNA sequence: TGTGCCAGCAGCCGGGGGACAGGGGCTGAAAAACTGTTTTTT.

This clone was detected a few times. The CDR3 loop reads CASSPSTGSVYGYTF. CDR3 bases: TGTGCCAGCAGCCCCAGCACCGGGTCTGTCTATGGCTACACCTTC. V usage is TRBV9 and J usage is TRBJ1-2; no definite D call. Trimming stripped 4 bases from V and 4 bases from J, with 17 bases between. Germline CDR1 SGDLS, CDR2 YYNGEE. This CDR3 comprises 15 residues.